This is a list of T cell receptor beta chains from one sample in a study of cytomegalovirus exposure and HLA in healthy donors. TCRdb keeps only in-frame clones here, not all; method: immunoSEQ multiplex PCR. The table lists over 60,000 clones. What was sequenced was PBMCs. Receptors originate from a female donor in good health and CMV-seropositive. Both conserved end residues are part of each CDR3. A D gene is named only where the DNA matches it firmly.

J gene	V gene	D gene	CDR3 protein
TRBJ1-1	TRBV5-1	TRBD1	CASSFWGQGKNTEAFF
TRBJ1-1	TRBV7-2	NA	CASRLNTEAFF
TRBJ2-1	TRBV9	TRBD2	CASSVGSGGRIHEQFF
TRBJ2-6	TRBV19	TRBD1	CASDYRGSGANVLTF
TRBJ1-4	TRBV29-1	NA	CSVVRGEGGHEKLFF
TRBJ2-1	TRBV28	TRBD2	CASRTTRTSGKDNEQFF
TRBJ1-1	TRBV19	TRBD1	CASSTGTGDCKAFF
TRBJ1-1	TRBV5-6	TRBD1	CASSLGTGDAFF
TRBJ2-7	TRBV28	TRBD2	CASSPGLAGGPYEQYF
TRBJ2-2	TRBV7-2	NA	CASSLAVSRSTGELFF
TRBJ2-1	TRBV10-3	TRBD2	CAISELLAGEEQFF
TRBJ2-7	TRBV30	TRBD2	CAWSVSREVGEQYF
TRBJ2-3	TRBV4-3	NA	CASSQVLAPTDTQYF
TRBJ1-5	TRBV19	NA	CASSKGEEFQPQHF
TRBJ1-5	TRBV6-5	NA	CASSSRGGQPQHF
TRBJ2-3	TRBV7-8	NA	CASSLGRGGGTDTQYF
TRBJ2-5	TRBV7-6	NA	CASSLGARQGPQETQYF
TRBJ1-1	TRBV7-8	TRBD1	CASSPRQGPSPEAFF
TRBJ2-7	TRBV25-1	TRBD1	CASTPGQGDEQYF
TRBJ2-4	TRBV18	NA	CASSPKLLTGDIQYF
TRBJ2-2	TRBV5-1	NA	CASSLTGTGELFF
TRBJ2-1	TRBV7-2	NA	CASSRAGFISEQFF
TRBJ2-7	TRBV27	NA	CASSLRDTIYEQYF
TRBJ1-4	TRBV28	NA	CASSLSSGLMEKLFF
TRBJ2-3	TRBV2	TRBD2	CASSGTSGRGRQSTDTQYF
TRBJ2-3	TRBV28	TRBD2	CASEDISGRVGDTQYF
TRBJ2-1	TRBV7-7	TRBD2	CASSTTSGGEQFF
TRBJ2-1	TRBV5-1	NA	CASSLAAGSDNEQFF